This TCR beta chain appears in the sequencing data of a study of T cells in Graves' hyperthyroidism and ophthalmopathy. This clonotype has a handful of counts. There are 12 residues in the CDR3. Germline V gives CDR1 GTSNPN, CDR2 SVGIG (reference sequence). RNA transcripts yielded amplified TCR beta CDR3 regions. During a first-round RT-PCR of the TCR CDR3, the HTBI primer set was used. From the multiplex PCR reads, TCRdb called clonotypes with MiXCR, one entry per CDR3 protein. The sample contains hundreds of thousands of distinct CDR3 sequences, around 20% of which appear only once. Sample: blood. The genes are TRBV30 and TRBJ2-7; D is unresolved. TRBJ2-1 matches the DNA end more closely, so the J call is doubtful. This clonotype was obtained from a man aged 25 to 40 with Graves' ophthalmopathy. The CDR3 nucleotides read TGTGCCTGGAGTAGTTCCTCCTACGAGCAGTTCTTC. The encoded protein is CAWSSSSYEQFF.